Listed below are T cell receptor beta chains from one sample, sequenced in a study of blood T cell repertoires in COVID-19. TCRdb's table, derived via immunoSEQ multiplex PCR, lists solely in-frame clones and lacks some. The sample includes 110,000 to 150,000 clones, about 80% of them seen just once. The specimen sequenced was peripheral blood. All receptors come from a man in his 70s who had recovered from COVID-19. Each CDR3 is given with its conserved first and last residue. A D gene is named only where the DNA matches it firmly. Clone size, where shown, is once, few, many, or a class for clones that have expanded.

j_gene: TRBJ2-1
v_gene: TRBV5-1
d_gene: TRBD2
abundance: few
CDR3aa: CASSLVSGLAGNEQFF
CDR3nt: TGCGCCAGCAGCTTGGTTTCTGGACTAGCGGGTAATGAGCAGTTCTTC

j_gene: TRBJ1-2
v_gene: TRBV29-1
d_gene: -
abundance: few
CDR3aa: CSVPVGVDGYTF
CDR3nt: TGCAGCGTCCCTGTCGGGGTGGATGGCTACACCTTC

j_gene: TRBJ2-5
v_gene: TRBV10-2
d_gene: -
abundance: -
CDR3aa: CASSDSGVETQYF
CDR3nt: TGCGCCAGCAGTGATTCAGGGGTAGAGACCCAGTACTTC

j_gene: TRBJ1-1
v_gene: TRBV30
d_gene: -
abundance: few
CDR3aa: CAWSPPLNTEAFF
CDR3nt: TGTGCCTGGAGTCCCCCCCTCAACACTGAAGCTTTCTTT

j_gene: TRBJ2-3
v_gene: TRBV11-3
d_gene: TRBD2
abundance: -
CDR3aa: CASSRGTTGVDTQYF
CDR3nt: TGTGCCAGCAGTCGGGGGACTACCGGGGTGGATACGCAGTATTTT

j_gene: TRBJ1-2
v_gene: TRBV9
d_gene: -
abundance: once
CDR3aa: CASSLGWGQIDYGYTF
CDR3nt: TGTGCCAGCAGCCTAGGGTGGGGGCAGATTGACTATGGCTACACCTTC

j_gene: TRBJ2-3
v_gene: TRBV2
d_gene: TRBD2
abundance: -
CDR3aa: CASRSEREGYDTQYF
CDR3nt: TGTGCCAGCAGATCCGAGCGGGAGGGTTACGATACGCAGTATTTT

j_gene: TRBJ2-7
v_gene: TRBV24-1
d_gene: TRBD2
abundance: once
CDR3aa: CATSDLLLRRGAGIHEQYF
CDR3nt: TGTGCCACCAGTGATTTGCTATTGAGGCGGGGGGCAGGGATCCACGAGCAGTACTTC

j_gene: TRBJ1-1
v_gene: TRBV20-1
d_gene: -
abundance: -
CDR3aa: CSASDGGTEAFF
CDR3nt: TGCAGTGCTAGTGACGGGGGCACTGAAGCTTTCTTT

j_gene: TRBJ1-5
v_gene: TRBV6-5
d_gene: TRBD1
abundance: -
CDR3aa: CASSYSGQYQPQHF
CDR3nt: TGTGCCAGCAGTTACTCGGGACAGTACCAGCCCCAGCATTTT

j_gene: TRBJ1-2
v_gene: TRBV30
d_gene: -
abundance: -
CDR3aa: CAWATANYGYTF
CDR3nt: TGTGCCTGGGCGACAGCTAACTATGGCTACACCTTC

j_gene: TRBJ2-5
v_gene: TRBV4-3
d_gene: TRBD2
abundance: -
CDR3aa: CASSATVAGGRETQYF
CDR3nt: TGCGCCAGCAGCGCGACAGTAGCGGGAGGAAGAGAGACCCAGTACTTC

j_gene: TRBJ1-3
v_gene: TRBV2
d_gene: -
abundance: few
CDR3aa: CASSDMRDTIYF
CDR3nt: TGTGCCAGCAGTGATATGAGGGACACCATATATTTT

j_gene: TRBJ2-4
v_gene: TRBV3-1/TRBV3-2
d_gene: -
abundance: -
CDR3aa: CASSPRSGALAKNIQYF
CDR3nt: TGTGCCAGCAGCCCCCGATCGGGTGCTCTAGCCAAAAACATTCAGTACTTC

j_gene: TRBJ2-1
v_gene: TRBV5-6
d_gene: TRBD2
abundance: -
CDR3aa: CASSALAEPQDEQFF
CDR3nt: TGTGCCAGCAGCGCCCTAGCGGAGCCCCAGGATGAGCAGTTCTTC

j_gene: TRBJ2-1
v_gene: TRBV28
d_gene: -
abundance: -
CDR3aa: CASSLQLSSYNEQFF
CDR3nt: TGTGCCAGCAGTTTGCAATTGAGCTCCTACAATGAGCAGTTCTTC

j_gene: TRBJ2-2
v_gene: TRBV5-1
d_gene: TRBD2
abundance: -
CDR3aa: CASTNIGTSGITGELFF
CDR3nt: TGCGCCAGCACAAACATCGGGACTAGCGGGATAACCGGGGAGCTGTTTTTT

j_gene: TRBJ2-3
v_gene: TRBV5-8
d_gene: -
abundance: -
CDR3aa: CASSLEGRPPDTQYF
CDR3nt: TGTGCCAGCAGCTTGGAAGGGAGGCCCCCGGATACGCAGTATTTT

j_gene: TRBJ2-1
v_gene: TRBV7-2
d_gene: TRBD1
abundance: -
CDR3aa: CASSRDSEQFF
CDR3nt: TGTGCCAGCAGCCGGGACAGTGAGCAGTTCTTC

j_gene: TRBJ2-2
v_gene: TRBV24-1
d_gene: -
abundance: -
CDR3aa: CATSAGTTNTGELFF
CDR3nt: TGTGCCACCAGTGCCGGGACAACGAACACCGGGGAGCTGTTTTTT

j_gene: TRBJ1-5
v_gene: TRBV5-1
d_gene: -
abundance: -
CDR3aa: CASSLGGLSNQPQHF
CDR3nt: TGCGCCAGCAGCTTGGGGGGGCTCAGCAATCAGCCCCAGCATTTT

j_gene: TRBJ2-1
v_gene: TRBV24-1
d_gene: -
abundance: -
CDR3aa: CATSDGDNEQFF
CDR3nt: TGTGCCACCAGTGACGGTGACAATGAGCAGTTCTTC

j_gene: TRBJ2-2
v_gene: TRBV6-4
d_gene: -
abundance: -
CDR3aa: CASKQGPMNTGELFF
CDR3nt: TGTGCCAGCAAGCAGGGGCCCATGAACACCGGGGAGCTGTTTTTT

j_gene: TRBJ2-3
v_gene: TRBV4-1
d_gene: TRBD2
abundance: -
CDR3aa: CASSRKLADPDTQYF
CDR3nt: TGCGCCAGCAGCCGTAAGCTAGCGGACCCAGATACGCAGTATTTT

j_gene: TRBJ1-4
v_gene: TRBV2
d_gene: -
abundance: -
CDR3aa: CASSSTTQGEKLFF
CDR3nt: TGTGCCAGCAGTTCGACAACCCAGGGGGAAAAACTGTTTTTT

j_gene: TRBJ2-3
v_gene: TRBV12-5
d_gene: TRBD1
abundance: -
CDR3aa: CASGSGTGSVNTQYF
CDR3nt: TGTGCTAGTGGTTCCGGGACAGGAAGCGTAAATACGCAGTATTTT

j_gene: TRBJ1-1
v_gene: TRBV29-1
d_gene: TRBD1
abundance: -
CDR3aa: CSVAGQGPTEAFF
CDR3nt: TGCAGCGTTGCGGGACAGGGTCCCACTGAAGCTTTCTTT

j_gene: TRBJ2-7
v_gene: TRBV7-2
d_gene: TRBD2
abundance: once
CDR3aa: CASSPGGVPYEQYF
CDR3nt: TGTGCCAGCAGCCCGGGGGGGGTCCCCTACGAGCAGTACTTC

j_gene: TRBJ2-2
v_gene: TRBV2
d_gene: TRBD1
abundance: -
CDR3aa: CASRRDRGGTGELFF
CDR3nt: TGTGCCAGCAGGCGGGACAGGGGGGGCACCGGGGAGCTGTTTTTT

j_gene: TRBJ2-1
v_gene: TRBV5-6
d_gene: -
abundance: -
CDR3aa: CASSGDWSSYNEQFF
CDR3nt: TGTGCCAGCAGCGGCGACTGGAGCTCCTACAATGAGCAGTTCTTC

j_gene: TRBJ2-7
v_gene: TRBV2
d_gene: -
abundance: -
CDR3aa: CASSAKSTDQVQYF
CDR3nt: TGTGCCAGCAGTGCAAAGAGTACAGACCAAGTGCAGTACTTC

j_gene: TRBJ2-1
v_gene: TRBV29-1
d_gene: -
abundance: once
CDR3aa: CSVTSGLYNEQFF
CDR3nt: TGCAGCGTGACGTCGGGACTCTACAATGAGCAGTTCTTC

j_gene: TRBJ2-7
v_gene: TRBV11-2
d_gene: TRBD1
abundance: -
CDR3aa: CASSLWIRPGGAPYEQYF
CDR3nt: TGTGCCAGCAGCTTATGGATACGTCCAGGGGGCGCCCCCTACGAGCAGTACTTC

j_gene: TRBJ2-1
v_gene: TRBV2
d_gene: TRBD2
abundance: -
CDR3aa: CASSGTSSMRDEQFF
CDR3nt: TGTGCCAGCAGTGGGACTAGCTCAATGCGGGATGAGCAGTTCTTC

j_gene: TRBJ2-2
v_gene: TRBV6-5
d_gene: TRBD1
abundance: -
CDR3aa: CASMGTVTGELFF
CDR3nt: TGTGCCAGCATGGGGACAGTAACCGGGGAGCTGTTTTTT

j_gene: TRBJ2-3
v_gene: TRBV2
d_gene: -
abundance: -
CDR3aa: CASSPILASPDTQYF
CDR3nt: TGTGCCAGCAGTCCGATACTAGCTTCCCCAGATACGCAGTATTTT

j_gene: TRBJ2-1
v_gene: TRBV11-3
d_gene: -
abundance: -
CDR3aa: CASSLGTPGPYNEQFF
CDR3nt: TGTGCCAGCAGCTTAGGGACTCCCGGGCCTTACAATGAGCAGTTCTTC

j_gene: TRBJ2-7
v_gene: TRBV7-2
d_gene: -
abundance: -
CDR3aa: CASSSAAYYEQYF
CDR3nt: TGTGCCAGCAGTTCAGCGGCCTACTACGAGCAGTACTTC

j_gene: TRBJ1-2
v_gene: TRBV2
d_gene: -
abundance: -
CDR3aa: CASSERQVYGYTF
CDR3nt: TGTGCCAGCAGTGAACGGCAGGTCTATGGCTACACCTTC

j_gene: TRBJ2-3
v_gene: TRBV2
d_gene: -
abundance: -
CDR3aa: CATALQGHGDTQYF
CDR3nt: TGTGCAACCGCTCTCCAGGGGCACGGGGATACGCAGTATTTT

j_gene: TRBJ2-3
v_gene: TRBV4-2
d_gene: TRBD1
abundance: -
CDR3aa: CASSQAGQVTDTQYF
CDR3nt: TGTGCCAGCAGCCAAGCGGGACAGGTCACAGATACGCAGTATTTT

j_gene: TRBJ1-1
v_gene: TRBV20-1
d_gene: -
abundance: -
CDR3aa: CSASASFNTEAFF
CDR3nt: TGCAGTGCTAGTGCCAGTTTTAACACTGAAGCTTTCTTT

j_gene: TRBJ2-7
v_gene: TRBV29-1
d_gene: TRBD2
abundance: once
CDR3aa: CSVEMASGGYEQYF
CDR3nt: TGCAGCGTTGAAATGGCTAGCGGGGGCTACGAGCAGTACTTC

j_gene: TRBJ1-2
v_gene: TRBV5-1
d_gene: TRBD1
abundance: -
CDR3aa: CASAPKKTEGAEGYTF
CDR3nt: TGCGCCAGCGCCCCTAAAAAGACTGAGGGGGCAGAGGGCTACACCTTC

j_gene: TRBJ2-1
v_gene: TRBV24-1
d_gene: -
abundance: once
CDR3aa: CATSARAGNEQFF
CDR3nt: TGTGCCACCAGCGCGAGGGCCGGGAATGAGCAGTTCTTC

j_gene: TRBJ1-3
v_gene: TRBV19
d_gene: -
abundance: -
CDR3aa: CASSSRPGHAGNTIYF
CDR3nt: TGTGCCAGTAGTTCACGTCCGGGACATGCTGGAAACACCATATATTTT

j_gene: TRBJ2-5
v_gene: TRBV18
d_gene: TRBD1
abundance: -
CDR3aa: CASSHPSGQRMETQYF
CDR3nt: TGTGCCAGCTCTCATCCTTCGGGACAGCGTATGGAGACCCAGTACTTC

j_gene: TRBJ2-3
v_gene: TRBV4-3
d_gene: TRBD1
abundance: -
CDR3aa: CASSQGQGTYTDTQYF
CDR3nt: TGCGCCAGCAGCCAGGGACAGGGCACGTACACAGATACGCAGTATTTT